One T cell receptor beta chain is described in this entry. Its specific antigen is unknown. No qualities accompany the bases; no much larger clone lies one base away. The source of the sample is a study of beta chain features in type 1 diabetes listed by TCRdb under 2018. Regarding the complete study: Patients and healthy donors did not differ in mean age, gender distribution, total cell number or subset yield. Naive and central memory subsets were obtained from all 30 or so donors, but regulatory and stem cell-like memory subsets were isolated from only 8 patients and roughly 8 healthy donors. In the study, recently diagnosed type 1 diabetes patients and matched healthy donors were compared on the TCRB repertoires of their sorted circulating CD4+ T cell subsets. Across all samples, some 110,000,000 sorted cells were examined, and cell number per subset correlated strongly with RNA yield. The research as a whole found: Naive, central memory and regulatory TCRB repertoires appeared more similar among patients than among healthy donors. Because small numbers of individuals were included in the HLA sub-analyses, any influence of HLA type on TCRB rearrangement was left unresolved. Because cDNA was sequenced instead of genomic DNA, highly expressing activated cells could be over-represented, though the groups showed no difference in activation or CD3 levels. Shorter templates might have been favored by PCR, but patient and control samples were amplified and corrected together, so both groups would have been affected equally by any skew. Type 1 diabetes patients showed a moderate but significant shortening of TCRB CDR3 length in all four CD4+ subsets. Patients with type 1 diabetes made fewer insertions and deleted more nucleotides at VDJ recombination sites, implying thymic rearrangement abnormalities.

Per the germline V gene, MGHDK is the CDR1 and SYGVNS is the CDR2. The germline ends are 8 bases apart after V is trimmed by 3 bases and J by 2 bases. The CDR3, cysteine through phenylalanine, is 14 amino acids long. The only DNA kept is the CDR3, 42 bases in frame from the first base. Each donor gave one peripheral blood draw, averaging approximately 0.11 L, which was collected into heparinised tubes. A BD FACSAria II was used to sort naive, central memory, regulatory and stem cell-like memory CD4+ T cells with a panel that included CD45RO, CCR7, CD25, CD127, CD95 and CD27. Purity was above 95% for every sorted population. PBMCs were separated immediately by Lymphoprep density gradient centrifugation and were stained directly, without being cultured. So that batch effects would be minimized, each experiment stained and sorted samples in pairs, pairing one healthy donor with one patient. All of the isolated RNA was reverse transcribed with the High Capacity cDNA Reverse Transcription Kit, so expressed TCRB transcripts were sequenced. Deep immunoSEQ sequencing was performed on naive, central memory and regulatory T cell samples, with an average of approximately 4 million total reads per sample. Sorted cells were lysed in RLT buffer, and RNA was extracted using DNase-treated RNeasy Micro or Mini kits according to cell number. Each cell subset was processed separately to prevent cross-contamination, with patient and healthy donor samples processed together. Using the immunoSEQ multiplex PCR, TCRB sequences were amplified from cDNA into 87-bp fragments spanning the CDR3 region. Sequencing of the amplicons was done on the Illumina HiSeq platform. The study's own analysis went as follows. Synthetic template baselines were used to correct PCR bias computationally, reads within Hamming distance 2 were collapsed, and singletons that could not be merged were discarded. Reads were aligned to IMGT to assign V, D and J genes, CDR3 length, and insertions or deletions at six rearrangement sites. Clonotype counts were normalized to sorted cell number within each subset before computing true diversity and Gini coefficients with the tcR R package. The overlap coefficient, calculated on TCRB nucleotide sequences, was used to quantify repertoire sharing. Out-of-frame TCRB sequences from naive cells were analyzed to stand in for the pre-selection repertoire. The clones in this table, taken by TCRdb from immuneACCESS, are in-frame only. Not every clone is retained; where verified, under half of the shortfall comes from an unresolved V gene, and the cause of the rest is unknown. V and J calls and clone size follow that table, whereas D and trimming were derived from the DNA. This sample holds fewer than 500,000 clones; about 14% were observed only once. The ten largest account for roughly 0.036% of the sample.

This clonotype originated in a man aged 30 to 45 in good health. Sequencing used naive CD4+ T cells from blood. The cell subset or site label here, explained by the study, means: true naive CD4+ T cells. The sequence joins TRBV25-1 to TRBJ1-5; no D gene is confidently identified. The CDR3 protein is CASSDGYGNQPQHF. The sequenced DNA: TGTGCCAGCAGTGACGGTTATGGCAATCAGCCCCAGCATTTT.